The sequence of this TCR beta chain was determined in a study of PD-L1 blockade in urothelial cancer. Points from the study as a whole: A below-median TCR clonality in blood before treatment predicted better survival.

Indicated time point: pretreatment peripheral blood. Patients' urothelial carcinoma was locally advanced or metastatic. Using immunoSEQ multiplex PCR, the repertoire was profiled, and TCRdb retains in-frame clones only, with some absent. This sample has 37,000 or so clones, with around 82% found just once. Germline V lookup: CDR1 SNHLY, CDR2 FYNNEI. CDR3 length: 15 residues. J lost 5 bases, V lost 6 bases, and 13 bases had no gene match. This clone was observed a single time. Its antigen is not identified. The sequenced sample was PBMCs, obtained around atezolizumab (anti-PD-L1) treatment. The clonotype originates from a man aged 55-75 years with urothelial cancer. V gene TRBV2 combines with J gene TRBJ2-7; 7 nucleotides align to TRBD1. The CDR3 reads CASSATTGPGHEQYF. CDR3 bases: TGTGCCAGCAGCGCTACGACAGGGCCGGGCCACGAGCAGTACTTC.